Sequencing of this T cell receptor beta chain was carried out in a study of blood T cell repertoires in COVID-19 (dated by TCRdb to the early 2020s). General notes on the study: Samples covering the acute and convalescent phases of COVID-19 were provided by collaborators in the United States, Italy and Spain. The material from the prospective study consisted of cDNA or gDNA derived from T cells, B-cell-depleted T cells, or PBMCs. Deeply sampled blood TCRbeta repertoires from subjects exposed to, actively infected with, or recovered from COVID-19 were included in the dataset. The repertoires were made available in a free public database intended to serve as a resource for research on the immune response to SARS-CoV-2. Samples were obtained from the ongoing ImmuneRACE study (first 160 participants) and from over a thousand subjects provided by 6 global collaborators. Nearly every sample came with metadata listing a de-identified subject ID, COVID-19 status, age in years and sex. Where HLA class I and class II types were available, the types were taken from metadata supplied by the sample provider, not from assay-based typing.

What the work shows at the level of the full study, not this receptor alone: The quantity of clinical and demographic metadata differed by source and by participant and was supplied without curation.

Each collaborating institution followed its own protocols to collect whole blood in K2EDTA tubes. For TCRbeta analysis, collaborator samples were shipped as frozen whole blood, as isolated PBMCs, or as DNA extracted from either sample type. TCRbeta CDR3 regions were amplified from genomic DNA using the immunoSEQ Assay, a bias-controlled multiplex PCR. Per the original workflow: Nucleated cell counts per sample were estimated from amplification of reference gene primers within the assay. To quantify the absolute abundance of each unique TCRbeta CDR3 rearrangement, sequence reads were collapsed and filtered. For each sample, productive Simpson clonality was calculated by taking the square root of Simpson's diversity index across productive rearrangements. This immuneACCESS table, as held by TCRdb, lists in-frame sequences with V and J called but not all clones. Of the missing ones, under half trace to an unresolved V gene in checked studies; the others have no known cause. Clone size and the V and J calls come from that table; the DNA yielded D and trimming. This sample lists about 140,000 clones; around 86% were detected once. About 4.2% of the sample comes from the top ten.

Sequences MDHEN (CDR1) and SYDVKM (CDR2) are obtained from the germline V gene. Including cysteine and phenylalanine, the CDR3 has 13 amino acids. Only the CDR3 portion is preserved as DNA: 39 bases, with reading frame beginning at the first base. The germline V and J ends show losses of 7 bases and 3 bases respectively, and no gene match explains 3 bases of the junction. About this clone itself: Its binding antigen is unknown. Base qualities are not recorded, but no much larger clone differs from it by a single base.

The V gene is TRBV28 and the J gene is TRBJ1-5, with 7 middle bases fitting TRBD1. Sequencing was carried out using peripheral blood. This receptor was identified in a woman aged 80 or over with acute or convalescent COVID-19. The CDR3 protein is CASTGQVNQPQHF. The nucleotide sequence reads TGTGCCAGCACCGGACAGGTCAATCAGCCCCAGCATTTT.